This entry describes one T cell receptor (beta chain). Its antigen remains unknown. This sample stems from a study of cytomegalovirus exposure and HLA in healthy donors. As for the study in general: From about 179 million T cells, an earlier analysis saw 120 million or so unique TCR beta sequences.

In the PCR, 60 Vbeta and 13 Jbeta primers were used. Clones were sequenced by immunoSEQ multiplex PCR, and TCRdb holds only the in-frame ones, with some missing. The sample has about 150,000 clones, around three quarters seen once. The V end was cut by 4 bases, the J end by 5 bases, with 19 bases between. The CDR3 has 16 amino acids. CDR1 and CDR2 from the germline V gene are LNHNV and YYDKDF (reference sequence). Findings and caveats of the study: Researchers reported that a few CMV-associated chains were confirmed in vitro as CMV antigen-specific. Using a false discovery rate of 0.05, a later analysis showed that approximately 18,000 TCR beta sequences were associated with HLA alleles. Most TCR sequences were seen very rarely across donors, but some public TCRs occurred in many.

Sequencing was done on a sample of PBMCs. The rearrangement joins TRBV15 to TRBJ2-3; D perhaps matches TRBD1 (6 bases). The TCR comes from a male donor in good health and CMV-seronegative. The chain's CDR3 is CATSTAPGVKGDTQYF. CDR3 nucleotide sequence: TGTGCCACCAGCACCGCCCCAGGGGTTAAAGGAGATACGCAGTATTTT.